This T cell receptor beta chain was identified during a study of blood T cell repertoires in COVID-19. Study overall: Researchers got acute and convalescent COVID-19 samples from the United States, Italy and Spain.

Authors' data handling: Reference gene primer amplification in the assay estimated nucleated cell counts. The table came from immunoSEQ multiplex PCR; TCRdb's copy has only in-frame clones and leaves some out. D and trimming come from the DNA, and the V and J calls and clone size come from that table. This sample yields around 250,000 clones, of which around 85% are seen a single time; 6.2% belongs to the top ten. Germline values: CDR1 SGDLS, CDR2 YYNGEE. CDR3 size: 18 residues. Unmatched junction bases numbered 16, after V lost 1 base and J lost 7 bases. Material: peripheral blood. This receptor was obtained from a man aged 60 to 75 with acute or convalescent COVID-19. The gene calls are TRBV9 and TRBJ2-2; TRBD2 matches 7 bases. CDR3 coding DNA: TGTGCCAGCAGCGTACTGGACGGCGGGAGAGGGAAAGACGGGGAGCTGTTTTTT. It yields the protein CASSVLDGGRGKDGELFF.